Detailed here is one T cell receptor beta chain. The data derive from a study of T cells in tuberculosis. Trimming pared 3 bases from V and 0 bases from J, leaving 18 bases between. This CDR3 contains 19 residues. Germline CDR1 reads SGHAT; CDR2 reads FQNNGV. The time point here: new active TB diagnosis, blood taken before or within 7 days of starting treatment. Measured with immunoSEQ multiplex PCR; TCRdb has only the in-frame clones, and not every one. The data show about 34,000 clones, less than 95% seen once. The source material was PBMCs, sampled at tuberculosis diagnosis. The sequence was obtained from an adult with tuberculosis. The chain joins TRBV11-2 to TRBJ2-6, with D possibly TRBD1 on 6 matching bases. CDR3 residues: CASSLGSGHRSSGANVLTF. CDR3 nucleotides: TGTGCCAGCAGCTTGGGCTCGGGACATCGAAGCTCTGGGGCCAACGTCCTGACTTTC.